These 13 T cell receptor beta chains originate from one sample sequenced in a study of OX40 agonist ivuxolimab in advanced cancers. Data came from immunoSEQ multiplex PCR; TCRdb stores just in-frame clones and leaves some out. The sample records around 21,000 clones, 75% to 85% being singletons. This sample comprised CD4+ or CD8+ T cells sorted from blood, obtained in a trial of the OX40 agonist ivuxolimab. The receptors here all came from an adult with an advanced solid tumor such as melanoma, head and neck, liver or kidney cancer.

The chain recombines TRBV10-3 with TRBJ1-5; possibly TRBD1 for D (6 bases). CDR3 size: 14 residues. V shed 0 bases and J shed 4 bases, with 7 bases lying between them. The germline V gene encodes CDR1 ENHRY and CDR2 SYGVKD. CDR3 amino acids: CAISESRGNQPQHF. DNA for the CDR3: TGTGCCATCAGTGAGTCAAGGGGGAATCAGCCCCAGCATTTT.

J is TRBJ2-3 and V is TRBV7-9; the match to TRBD1 covers 7 bases. V dropped 3 bases and J dropped 2; count of bases not matched to a gene: 5. Germline V gene data show CDR1 as SEHNR and CDR2 as FQNEAQ (reference sequence). The length of the CDR3 is 15 residues. CDR3 nucleotides: TGTGCCAGCAGCTTGAGGGACAGAGCCACAGATACGCAGTATTTT. Its protein is CASSLRDRATDTQYF.

This chain joins TRBV27 and TRBJ2-7; 7 nucleotides align to TRBD1. This CDR3 contains 13 residues. With V trimmed by 5 bases and J by 6 bases, 7 bases remained unmatched. CDR1 MNHEY and CDR2 SMNVEV come from the germline V gene (reference sequence). In DNA form, the CDR3 reads TGTGCCAGCAGTACCCAGACAGGGACCGAGCAGTACTTC. Its protein is CASSTQTGTEQYF.

V usage is TRBV6-5 and J usage is TRBJ1-2, with D hard to call. V gave up 6 bases and J gave up 5 bases, with 10 bases separating them. The CDR3 runs to 12 residues. Germline loops: CDR1 MNHEY, CDR2 SVGAGI. The CDR3 loop is CASSLKGYGYTF. The CDR3 DNA is TGTGCCAGCAGCCTAAAAGGGTATGGCTACACCTTC.

The rearrangement joins TRBV29-1 to TRBJ2-1, with 7 bases aligning to TRBD2. Germline CDR1 and CDR2: SQVTM and ANQGSEA. The CDR3 runs to 16 residues. Trimming took 7 bases from V and 5 from J; bases not matched to a gene: 17. The CDR3 DNA reads as TGCAGCGGTACCGCGGCGGCGGGAGAGTACCACAATGAGCAGTTCTTC. The encoded protein is CSGTAAAGEYHNEQFF.

This clone is medium-sized. V gene TRBV27 combines with J gene TRBJ2-7; no firm D call. The CDR3 has 13 residues. Germline V lookup: CDR1 MNHEY, CDR2 SMNVEV (reference sequence). Trimming stripped 1 base from V and 0 bases from J, with 4 bases between. The CDR3 region has the DNA TGTGCCAGCAGTTTATACAACTCCTACGAGCAGTACTTC. Amino acids: CASSLYNSYEQYF.

This clone was counted a few times. The CDR3 nucleotides read TGTGCCAGCAGCTCAACAGGGGGCTTTGGGCAGCCCCAGCATTTT. It encodes CASSSTGGFGQPQHF. The chain has TRBV6-5 and TRBJ1-5; 9 bases agree with TRBD1. The J segment lost 7 bases and the V segment lost 6 bases, leaving 10 bases of the junction unmatched. This CDR3 spans 15 amino acids. The germline CDR1 and CDR2 sequences are MNHEY and SVGAGI.

V usage is TRBV11-2 and J usage is TRBJ2-2; the D is unclear. This CDR3 has 14 amino acids. Between the trimmed V and J ends, which lost 3 bases and 7 bases, there was a span of 12 bases. Germline CDR1 and CDR2: SGHAT and FQNNGV. DNA of the CDR3: TGTGCCAGCAGCTTCGGAAGGGTACACGGGGAGCTGTTTTTT. It is translated as CASSFGRVHGELFF.

This chain links TRBV28 with TRBJ1-1; possible D gene TRBD1, 6 bases. CDR1 and CDR2 (germline): MDHEN, SYDVKM. This CDR3 spans 16 amino acids. The germline V and J ends were trimmed by 7 bases and 0 bases, with 18 bases remaining between them. The CDR3: CASTSPEGELNTEAFF. In DNA, the CDR3 is TGTGCCAGCACTTCACCAGAGGGGGAGCTGAACACTGAAGCTTTCTTT.

This clone came up once. The rearrangement joins TRBV4-1 to TRBJ2-7, with TRBD1 matching 10 bases. The J segment lost 6 bases and the V segment lost 4 bases, leaving 15 bases of the junction unmatched. This CDR3 spans 17 amino acids. Germline V gene lookup returns CDR1 MGHRA and CDR2 YSYEKL. CDR3 bases: TGCGCCAGCAGCCCCCGCCCTAAGGGACAGGGGAACTGCGAGCAGTACTTC. The encoded protein is CASSPRPKGQGNCEQYF.

This clone was detected once. This rearrangement joins TRBV6-4 to TRBJ2-3; 9 nucleotides line up with TRBD1. This CDR3 has 14 residues. Germline CDR1 is MRHNA and CDR2 is SNTAGT. V shed 5 bases and J 6 bases; nucleotides not matched to a gene: 6. DNA for the CDR3: TGTGCCAGCAGTACGACAGGGGGGCAGGATACGCAGTATTTT. Protein sequence: CASSTTGGQDTQYF.

J is TRBJ1-5 and V is TRBV19, with no clear D. V shed 1 base and J shed 4 bases, with 14 bases lying between them. From germline, CDR1 is LNHDA and CDR2 SQIVND (reference sequence). This CDR3 has 16 residues. CDR3 loop: CASSIARAERNQPQHF. The DNA for the CDR3 is TGTGCCAGTAGTATAGCCCGGGCGGAAAGAAATCAGCCCCAGCATTTT.

CDR3 sequence (DNA): TGTGCCAGCAGCCACGGCAGGGTGCCTAGTTCGTCCACTGAAGCTTTCTTT. It is translated as CASSHGRVPSSSTEAFF. J is TRBJ1-1 and V is TRBV7-9; maybe TRBD1 (5 bases). CDR1 SEHNR and CDR2 FQNEAQ come from the germline V gene (reference sequence). V shed 5 bases and J shed 4 bases, with 23 bases lying between them. The CDR3 consists of 17 residues.